These T cell receptor beta chains were read from a single sample in a study of shared clonotypes between healthy human individuals. TCRdb's copy holds only in-frame clones and misses some; the assay was immunoSEQ multiplex PCR. The sample consists of nearly 750,000 clones, 72% of them appearing once. The specimen was memory CD4+ T cells sorted from blood. The receptors shown here come from a woman younger than 45 in good health. The CDR3 runs from the conserved cysteine through the conserved F or W. The order of the fields is V gene, J gene, clone size, D gene, CDR3 DNA, CDR3 protein. A D gene is named only where the DNA matches it firmly. Not every row has a clone size; where given, it reads once, few, many or a size class.

V gene: TRBV19
J gene: TRBJ2-3
clone size: .
D gene: TRBD1
CDR3 DNA: TGTGCCAGTAGTATTGACAGGGGGCGGGATACGCAGTATTTT
CDR3 protein: CASSIDRGRDTQYF

V gene: TRBV29-1
J gene: TRBJ2-3
clone size: .
D gene: .
CDR3 DNA: TGCAGCGTTGACTTCTCGGACAGCACAGATACGCAGTATTTT
CDR3 protein: CSVDFSDSTDTQYF

V gene: TRBV5-4
J gene: TRBJ1-3
clone size: .
D gene: TRBD1
CDR3 DNA: TGTGCCACCTCGCACGAGGGGGCAGTCCCTGGAAACACCATATATTTT
CDR3 protein: CATSHEGAVPGNTIYF

V gene: TRBV18
J gene: TRBJ2-3
clone size: .
D gene: TRBD1
CDR3 DNA: TGTGCCAGCTCTAAAGGACAGGGGAGCACAGATACGCAGTATTTT
CDR3 protein: CASSKGQGSTDTQYF

V gene: TRBV19
J gene: TRBJ2-5
clone size: .
D gene: TRBD2
CDR3 DNA: TGTGCCAGTACCCCCCCCGGGACTAGCGGGCAAGAGACCCAGTACTTC
CDR3 protein: CASTPPGTSGQETQYF

V gene: TRBV18
J gene: TRBJ2-1
clone size: .
D gene: .
CDR3 DNA: TGTGCCAGCTCACCACCCGCAGGGAGTACCGGTGAGCAGTTCTTC
CDR3 protein: CASSPPAGSTGEQFF

V gene: TRBV5-4
J gene: TRBJ1-5
clone size: .
D gene: .
CDR3 DNA: TGTGCCAGCAGCCACCCGGAGGGGGGGCGCAATCAGCCCCAGCATTTT
CDR3 protein: CASSHPEGGRNQPQHF

V gene: TRBV7-9
J gene: TRBJ2-5
clone size: .
D gene: TRBD2
CDR3 DNA: TGTGCCAGCAGCTTGGGGGGCTTGGCCCCGGGAGGGCCAGAGACCCAGTACTTC
CDR3 protein: CASSLGGLAPGGPETQYF

V gene: TRBV28
J gene: TRBJ1-2
clone size: few
D gene: TRBD1
CDR3 DNA: TGTGCCAGCAGTCCGGGGGACAGGGGGTATGGCTACACCTTC
CDR3 protein: CASSPGDRGYGYTF

V gene: TRBV11-2
J gene: TRBJ2-7
clone size: .
D gene: .
CDR3 DNA: TGTGCCAGCAGCTTAGATAGGGGATCCTACGAGCAGTACTTC
CDR3 protein: CASSLDRGSYEQYF

V gene: TRBV19
J gene: TRBJ2-1
clone size: .
D gene: TRBD2
CDR3 DNA: TGTGCCAGTAGTAGGGGGACTAGCGGTACAAATGAGCAGTTCTTC
CDR3 protein: CASSRGTSGTNEQFF

V gene: TRBV5-5
J gene: TRBJ2-7
clone size: .
D gene: TRBD2
CDR3 DNA: TGTGCCAGCAGCCAAACTAGCGTCTCGTCCTACGAGCAGTACTTC
CDR3 protein: CASSQTSVSSYEQYF

V gene: TRBV2
J gene: TRBJ2-3
clone size: once
D gene: .
CDR3 DNA: TGTGCCTCCAGGGCATTAACCACAGATACGCAGTATTTT
CDR3 protein: CASRALTTDTQYF

V gene: TRBV28
J gene: TRBJ2-7
clone size: .
D gene: TRBD1
CDR3 DNA: TGTGCCAGCAGTTTCGGGACAGGGGGTTCCTACGAGCAGTACTTC
CDR3 protein: CASSFGTGGSYEQYF

V gene: TRBV11-1
J gene: TRBJ1-1
clone size: .
D gene: .
CDR3 DNA: TGTGCCAGCAGCTGGATCGAAACCGCTGCTTTCTTT
CDR3 protein: CASSWIETAAFF

V gene: TRBV30
J gene: TRBJ1-1
clone size: .
D gene: .
CDR3 DNA: TGTGCCTGCGCGTTGAACACTGAAGCTTTCTTT
CDR3 protein: CACALNTEAFF

V gene: TRBV5-1
J gene: TRBJ2-7
clone size: .
D gene: .
CDR3 DNA: TGCGCCAGCAGCACCCATTTACTAGGAGGGAGCTCCTACGAGCAGTACTTC
CDR3 protein: CASSTHLLGGSSYEQYF

V gene: TRBV11-3
J gene: TRBJ2-3
clone size: few
D gene: .
CDR3 DNA: TGTGCCAGCAGCTTAGTTCACAGATCAGATACGCAGTATTTT
CDR3 protein: CASSLVHRSDTQYF

V gene: TRBV28
J gene: TRBJ2-1
clone size: few
D gene: .
CDR3 DNA: TGTGCCAGCAGGTGGACTTCAGGTGAGCAGTTCTTC
CDR3 protein: CASRWTSGEQFF

V gene: TRBV11-1
J gene: TRBJ1-5
clone size: .
D gene: .
CDR3 DNA: TGTGCCAGCAGCGAGAAAACAGGGACTCAGCCCCAGCATTTT
CDR3 protein: CASSEKTGTQPQHF

V gene: TRBV5-5
J gene: TRBJ1-1
clone size: .
D gene: .
CDR3 DNA: TGTGCCAGCAGGTCGGCCCCCATGAACACTGAAGCTTTCTTT
CDR3 protein: CASRSAPMNTEAFF

V gene: TRBV28
J gene: TRBJ1-5
clone size: .
D gene: TRBD1
CDR3 DNA: TGTGCCACCGAGACAGGGGTTCATCAGCCCCAGCATTTT
CDR3 protein: CATETGVHQPQHF

V gene: TRBV11-2
J gene: TRBJ2-3
clone size: .
D gene: TRBD1
CDR3 DNA: TGTGCCAGCAGCCCGGGGACAGTCACAGATACGCAGTATTTT
CDR3 protein: CASSPGTVTDTQYF

V gene: TRBV6-1
J gene: TRBJ1-2
clone size: once
D gene: TRBD1
CDR3 DNA: TGTGCCAGCAGTAGGGACAGGCTCTTCTATGGCTACACCTTC
CDR3 protein: CASSRDRLFYGYTF

V gene: TRBV13
J gene: TRBJ1-2
clone size: .
D gene: TRBD1
CDR3 DNA: TGTGCCAGCAGCTTAGACGGGACAGGGCCTTATGGCTACACCTTC
CDR3 protein: CASSLDGTGPYGYTF

V gene: TRBV27
J gene: TRBJ2-7
clone size: .
D gene: .
CDR3 DNA: TGTGCCAGCAGTTTGAAAGGGAGGCAGTACTTC
CDR3 protein: CASSLKGRQYF

V gene: TRBV5-6
J gene: TRBJ1-3
clone size: .
D gene: .
CDR3 DNA: TGTGCCAGCAGTCGCCGACGGCGTTCCTCTGGAAACACCATATATTTT
CDR3 protein: CASSRRRRSSGNTIYF

V gene: TRBV6-5
J gene: TRBJ2-1
clone size: .
D gene: .
CDR3 DNA: TGTGCCAGCAGGCGCCTCGGAGGTGGGGAGCAGTTCTTC
CDR3 protein: CASRRLGGGEQFF

V gene: TRBV11-3
J gene: TRBJ1-1
clone size: .
D gene: .
CDR3 DNA: TGTGCCAGCAGAAGGGTGACAGGCAAGAACACTGAAGCTTTCTTT
CDR3 protein: CASRRVTGKNTEAFF

V gene: TRBV19
J gene: TRBJ2-7
clone size: .
D gene: .
CDR3 DNA: TGTGCCAGTAGTGTCTGGGGGGCAACCTACGAGCAGTACTTC
CDR3 protein: CASSVWGATYEQYF

V gene: TRBV11-2
J gene: TRBJ2-7
clone size: .
D gene: TRBD1
CDR3 DNA: TGTGCCAGCAGCTTAGTCTTGAATTCTGGGACAGGGGACTTCTACGAGCAGTACTTC
CDR3 protein: CASSLVLNSGTGDFYEQYF

V gene: TRBV11-3
J gene: TRBJ2-1
clone size: once
D gene: .
CDR3 DNA: TGTGCCAGCAGCTTAGTTTGGGCGTCGTACAATGAGCAGTTCTTC
CDR3 protein: CASSLVWASYNEQFF

V gene: TRBV28
J gene: TRBJ2-5
clone size: once
D gene: TRBD1
CDR3 DNA: TGTGCCAGCAGTTCCGGACAGGGACCCGAGACCCAGTACTTC
CDR3 protein: CASSSGQGPETQYF

V gene: TRBV7-8
J gene: TRBJ2-7
clone size: .
D gene: .
CDR3 DNA: TGTGCCAGCAGCTTTCCCGGCGGAAGCTCCTACGAGCAGTACTTC
CDR3 protein: CASSFPGGSSYEQYF

V gene: TRBV19
J gene: TRBJ2-2
clone size: once
D gene: .
CDR3 DNA: TGTGCCAGCCGGGACATCCTCACCGGGGAGCTGTTTTTT
CDR3 protein: CASRDILTGELFF

V gene: TRBV10-1
J gene: TRBJ2-2
clone size: .
D gene: TRBD1
CDR3 DNA: TGCGCCAGCAGTGTGGGACAGGACACCGGGGAGCTGTTTTTT
CDR3 protein: CASSVGQDTGELFF

V gene: TRBV19
J gene: TRBJ2-6
clone size: .
D gene: .
CDR3 DNA: TGTGCCAGTACCCCCTCATCGGGACACCTCTCTGGGGCCAACGTCCTGACTTTC
CDR3 protein: CASTPSSGHLSGANVLTF

V gene: TRBV6-5
J gene: TRBJ1-5
clone size: .
D gene: .
CDR3 DNA: TGTGCCAGCAGTCTCGCGGGAGGCAGCAATCAGCCCCAGCATTTT
CDR3 protein: CASSLAGGSNQPQHF

V gene: TRBV6-5
J gene: TRBJ2-1
clone size: .
D gene: TRBD2
CDR3 DNA: TGTGCCAGCAGTTACGGCGGGAGATCCTACAATGAGCAGTTCTTC
CDR3 protein: CASSYGGRSYNEQFF

V gene: TRBV5-4
J gene: TRBJ1-5
clone size: .
D gene: .
CDR3 DNA: TGTGCCAGCAGTATGGACGGATTTAGGGGCAATCAGCCCCAGCATTTT
CDR3 protein: CASSMDGFRGNQPQHF

V gene: TRBV6-1
J gene: TRBJ2-3
clone size: .
D gene: .
CDR3 DNA: TGTGCCAGCAGTGGAGGACGGGGGGATACGCAGTATTTT
CDR3 protein: CASSGGRGDTQYF